This entry is about one T cell receptor (beta chain). Trimming cost V 4 bases and J 1 base, with 20 bases left between them. CDR1 and CDR2 from the germline V gene are MGHRA and YSYEKL. The CDR3 sequence is 17 residues long. This record comes from a study of long-term antiretroviral therapy in people with HIV. Run at survey level, the immunoSEQ assay was version v3.0. Here immunoSEQ multiplex PCR was the method, and the copy in TCRdb shows in-frame clones only, minus some. The sample consists of 25,000 to 30,000 clones, around 83% of them appearing once. Sequencing was performed on unsorted PBMCs, taken 0.4 years after starting antiretroviral therapy. This TCR derives from a young man with HIV. The chain has TRBV4-1 and TRBJ2-7, with D perhaps matching TRBD2 (6 bases). In DNA form, the CDR3 reads TGCGCCAGCAGCCCGAACCCACCCAGCGGGCGGTCCTACGAGCAGTACTTC. Its translation: CASSPNPPSGRSYEQYF.